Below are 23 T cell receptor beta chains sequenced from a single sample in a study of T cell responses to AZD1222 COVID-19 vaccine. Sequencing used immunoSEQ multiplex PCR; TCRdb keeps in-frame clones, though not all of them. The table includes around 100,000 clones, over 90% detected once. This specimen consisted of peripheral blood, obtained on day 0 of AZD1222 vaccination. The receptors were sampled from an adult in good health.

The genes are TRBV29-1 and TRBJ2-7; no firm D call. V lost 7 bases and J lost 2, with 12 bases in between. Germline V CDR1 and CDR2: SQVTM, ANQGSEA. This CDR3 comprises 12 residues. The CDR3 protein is CSDYGFAYEQYF. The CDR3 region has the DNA TGCAGCGACTATGGATTCGCCTACGAGCAGTACTTC.

The CDR3 loop is CASSPRTSGSRGGDTQYF. The CDR3 DNA reads as TGCGCCAGCAGTCCCCGGACTAGCGGATCCCGGGGAGGAGATACGCAGTATTTT. This rearrangement joins TRBV4-1 to TRBJ2-3; 10 positions match TRBD2. V dropped 6 bases and J dropped 5; count of bases not matched to a gene: 17. CDR3 size: 18 residues. CDR1 and CDR2 from the germline V gene are MGHRA and YSYEKL.

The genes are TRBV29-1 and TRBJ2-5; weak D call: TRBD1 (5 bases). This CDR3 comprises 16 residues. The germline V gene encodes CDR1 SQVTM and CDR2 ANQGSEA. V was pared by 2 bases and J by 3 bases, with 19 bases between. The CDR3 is CSVETSAGWTKETQYF. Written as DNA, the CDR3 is TGCAGCGTTGAAACCTCGGCAGGGTGGACCAAAGAGACCCAGTACTTC.

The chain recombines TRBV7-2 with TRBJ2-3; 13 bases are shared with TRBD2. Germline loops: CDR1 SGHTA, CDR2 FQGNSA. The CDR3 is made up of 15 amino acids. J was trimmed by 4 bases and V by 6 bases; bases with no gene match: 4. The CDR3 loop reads CASRWGLAGPDTQYF. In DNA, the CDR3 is TGTGCCAGCAGATGGGGACTAGCGGGACCAGATACGCAGTATTTT. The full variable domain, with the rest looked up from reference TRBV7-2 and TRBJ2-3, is GAGVSQSPSNKVTEKGKDVELRCDPISGHTALYWYRQSLGQGLEFLIYFQGNSAPDKSGLPSDRFSAERTGGSVSTLTIQRTQQEDSAVYLCASRWGLAGPDTQYFGPGTRLTVL.

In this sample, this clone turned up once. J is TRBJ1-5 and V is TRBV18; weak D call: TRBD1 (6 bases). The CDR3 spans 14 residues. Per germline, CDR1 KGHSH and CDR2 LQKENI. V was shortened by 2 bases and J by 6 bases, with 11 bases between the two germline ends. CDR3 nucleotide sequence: TGTGCCAGCTCACCAGAGGGGGGGGGTCAGCCCCAGCATTTT. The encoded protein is CASSPEGGGQPQHF. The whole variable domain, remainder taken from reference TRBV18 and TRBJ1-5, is NAGVMQNPRHLVRRRGQEARLRCSPMKGHSHVYWYRQLPEEGLKFMVYLQKENIIDESGMPKERFSAEFPKEGPSILRIQQVVRGDSAAYFCASSPEGGGQPQHFGDGTRLSIL.

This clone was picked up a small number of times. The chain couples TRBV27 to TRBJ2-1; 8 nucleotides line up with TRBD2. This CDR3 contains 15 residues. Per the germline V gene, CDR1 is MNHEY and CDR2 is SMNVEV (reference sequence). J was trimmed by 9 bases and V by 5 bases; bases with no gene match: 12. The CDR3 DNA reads TGTGCCAGCAGTGATCCGGGACTAGGGGGAGGTGAGCAGTTCTTC. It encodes CASSDPGLGGGEQFF.

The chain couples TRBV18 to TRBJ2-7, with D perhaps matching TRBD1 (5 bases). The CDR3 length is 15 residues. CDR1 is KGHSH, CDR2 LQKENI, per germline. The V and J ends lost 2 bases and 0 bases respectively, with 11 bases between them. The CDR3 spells CASSPRQLSSYEQYF. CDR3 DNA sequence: TGTGCCAGCTCACCAAGACAGCTGAGCTCCTACGAGCAGTACTTC. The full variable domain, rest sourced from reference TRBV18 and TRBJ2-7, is NAGVMQNPRHLVRRRGQEARLRCSPMKGHSHVYWYRQLPEEGLKFMVYLQKENIIDESGMPKERFSAEFPKEGPSILRIQQVVRGDSAAYFCASSPRQLSSYEQYFGPGTRLTVT.

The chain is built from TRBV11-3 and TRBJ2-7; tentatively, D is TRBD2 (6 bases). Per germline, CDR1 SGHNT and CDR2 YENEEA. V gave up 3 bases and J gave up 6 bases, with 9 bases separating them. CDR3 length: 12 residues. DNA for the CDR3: TGTGCCAGCAGCTTGAGGGACTCCGAGCAGTACTTC. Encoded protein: CASSLRDSEQYF.

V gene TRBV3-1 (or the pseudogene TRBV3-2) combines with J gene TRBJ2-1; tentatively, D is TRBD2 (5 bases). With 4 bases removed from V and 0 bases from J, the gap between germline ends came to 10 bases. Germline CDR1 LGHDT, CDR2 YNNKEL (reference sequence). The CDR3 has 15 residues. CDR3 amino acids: CASSRAGNSYNEQFF. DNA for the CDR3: TGTGCCAGCAGCCGGGCCGGGAACTCCTACAATGAGCAGTTCTTC.

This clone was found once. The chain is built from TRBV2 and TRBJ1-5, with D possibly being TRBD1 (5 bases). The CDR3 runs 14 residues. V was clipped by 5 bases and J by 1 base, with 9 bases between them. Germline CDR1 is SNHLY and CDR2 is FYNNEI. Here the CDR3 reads CASSWGVSNQPQHF. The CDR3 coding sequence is TGTGCCAGCAGTTGGGGGGTAAGCAATCAGCCCCAGCATTTT.

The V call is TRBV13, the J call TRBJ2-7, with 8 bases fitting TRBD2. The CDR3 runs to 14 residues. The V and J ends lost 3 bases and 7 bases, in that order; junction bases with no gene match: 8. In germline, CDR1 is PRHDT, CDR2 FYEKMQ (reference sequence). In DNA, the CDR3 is TGTGCCAGCAGCTTTAGAGCGGGAGTGAGGGAGCAGTACTTC. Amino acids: CASSFRAGVREQYF.

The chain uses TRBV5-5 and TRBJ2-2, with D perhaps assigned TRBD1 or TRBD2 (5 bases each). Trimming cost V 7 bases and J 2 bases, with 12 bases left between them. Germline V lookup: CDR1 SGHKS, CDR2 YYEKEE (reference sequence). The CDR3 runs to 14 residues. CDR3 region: CASGTGPNTGELFF. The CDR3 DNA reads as TGTGCCAGCGGGACGGGACCAAACACCGGGGAGCTGTTTTTT.

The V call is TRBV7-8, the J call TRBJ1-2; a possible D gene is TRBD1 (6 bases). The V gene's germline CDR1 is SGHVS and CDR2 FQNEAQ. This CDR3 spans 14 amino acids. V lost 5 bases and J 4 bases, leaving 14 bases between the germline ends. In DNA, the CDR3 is TGTGCCAGCAGCCTAACAGGGTCAGGCTATGGCTACACCTTC. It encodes CASSLTGSGYGYTF.

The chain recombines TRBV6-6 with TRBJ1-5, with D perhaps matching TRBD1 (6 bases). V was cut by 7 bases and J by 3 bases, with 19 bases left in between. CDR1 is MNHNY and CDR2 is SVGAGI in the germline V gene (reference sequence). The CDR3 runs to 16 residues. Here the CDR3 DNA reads TGTGCCAGCACCTATCGAGGGGGAGAACTCAATCAGCCCCAGCATTTT. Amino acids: CASTYRGGELNQPQHF.

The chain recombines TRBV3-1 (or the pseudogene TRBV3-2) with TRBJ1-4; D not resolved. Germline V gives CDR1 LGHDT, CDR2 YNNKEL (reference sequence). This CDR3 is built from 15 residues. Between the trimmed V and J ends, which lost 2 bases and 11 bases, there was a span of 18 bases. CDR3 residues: CASSQREGPGPKLFF. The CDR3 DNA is TGTGCCAGCAGCCAAAGGGAGGGCCCTGGCCCGAAACTGTTTTTT.

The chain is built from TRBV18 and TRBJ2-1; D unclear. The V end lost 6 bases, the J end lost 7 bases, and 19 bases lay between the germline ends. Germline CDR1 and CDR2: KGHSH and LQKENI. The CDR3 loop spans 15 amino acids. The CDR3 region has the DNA TGTGCCAGCTCCCTTCCTATTTCTCGGGTAAATGAGCAGTTCTTC. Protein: CASSLPISRVNEQFF. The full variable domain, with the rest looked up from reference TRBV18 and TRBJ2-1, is NAGVMQNPRHLVRRRGQEARLRCSPMKGHSHVYWYRQLPEEGLKFMVYLQKENIIDESGMPKERFSAEFPKEGPSILRIQQVVRGDSAAYFCASSLPISRVNEQFFGPGTRLTVL.

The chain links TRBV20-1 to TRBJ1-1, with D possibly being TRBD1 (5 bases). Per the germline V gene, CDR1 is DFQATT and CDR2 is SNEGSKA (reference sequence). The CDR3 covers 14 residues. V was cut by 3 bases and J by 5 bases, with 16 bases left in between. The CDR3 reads CSASVSRAGTEAFF. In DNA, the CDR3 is TGCAGTGCTAGTGTGAGCAGGGCGGGGACTGAAGCTTTCTTT.

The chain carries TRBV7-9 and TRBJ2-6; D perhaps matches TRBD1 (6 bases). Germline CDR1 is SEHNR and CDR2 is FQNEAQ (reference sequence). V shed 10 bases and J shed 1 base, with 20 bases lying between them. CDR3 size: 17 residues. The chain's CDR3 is CANGPYREMSGANVLTF. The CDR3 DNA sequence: TGTGCCAACGGCCCTTACAGGGAGATGTCTGGGGCCAACGTCCTGACTTTC. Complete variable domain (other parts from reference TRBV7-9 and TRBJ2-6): DTGVSQNPRHKITKRGQNVTFRCDPISEHNRLYWYRQTLGQGPEFLTYFQNEAQLEKSRLLSDRFSAERPKGSFSTLEIQRTEQGDSAMYLCANGPYREMSGANVLTFGAGSRLTVL.

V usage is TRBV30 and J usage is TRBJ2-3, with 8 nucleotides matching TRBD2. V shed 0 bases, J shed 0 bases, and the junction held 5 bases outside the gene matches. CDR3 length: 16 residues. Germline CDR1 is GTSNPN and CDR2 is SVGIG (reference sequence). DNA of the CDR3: TGTGCCTGGAGTGTAGGGGCTAGCGGGAGCACAGATACGCAGTATTTT. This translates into CAWSVGASGSTDTQYF.

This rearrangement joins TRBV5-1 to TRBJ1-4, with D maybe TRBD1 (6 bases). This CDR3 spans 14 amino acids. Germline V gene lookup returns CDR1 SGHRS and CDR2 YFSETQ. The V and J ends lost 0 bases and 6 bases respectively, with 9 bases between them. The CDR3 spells CASSLDSGDEKLFF. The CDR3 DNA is TGCGCCAGCAGCTTGGACTCAGGGGATGAAAAACTGTTTTTT. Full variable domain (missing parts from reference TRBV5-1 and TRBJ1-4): KAGVTQTPRYLIKTRGQQVTLSCSPISGHRSVSWYQQTPGQGLQFLFEYFSETQRNKGNFPGRFSGRQFSNSRSEMNVSTLELGDSALYLCASSLDSGDEKLFFGSGTQLSVL.

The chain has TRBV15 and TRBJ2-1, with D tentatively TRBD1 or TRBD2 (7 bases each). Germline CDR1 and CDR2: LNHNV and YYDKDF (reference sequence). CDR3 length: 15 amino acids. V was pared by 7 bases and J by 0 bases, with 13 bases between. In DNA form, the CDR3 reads TGTGCCACCACAGGGGGGGGAAGCTCCTACAATGAGCAGTTCTTC. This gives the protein CATTGGGSSYNEQFF. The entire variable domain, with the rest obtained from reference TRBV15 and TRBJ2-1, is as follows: DAMVIQNPRYQVTQFGKPVTLSCSQTLNHNVMYWYQQKSSQAPKLLFHYYDKDFNNEADTPDNFQSRRPNTSFCFLDIRSPGLGDTAMYLCATTGGGSSYNEQFFGPGTRLTVL.

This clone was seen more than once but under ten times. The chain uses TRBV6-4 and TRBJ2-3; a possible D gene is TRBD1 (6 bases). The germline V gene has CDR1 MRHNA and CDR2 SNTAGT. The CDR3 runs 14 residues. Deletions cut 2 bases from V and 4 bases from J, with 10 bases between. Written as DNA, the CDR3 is TGTGCCAGCAGTGACGTGGGGGCGGCAGATACGCAGTATTTT. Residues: CASSDVGAADTQYF.

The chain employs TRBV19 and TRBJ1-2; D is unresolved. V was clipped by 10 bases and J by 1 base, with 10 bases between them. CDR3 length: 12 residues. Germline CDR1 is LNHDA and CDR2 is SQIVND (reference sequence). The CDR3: CATRTDNYGYTF. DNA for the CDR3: TGTGCCACCAGGACGGATAACTATGGCTACACCTTC.